The 27 T cell receptor beta chains below were found in one sample sequenced in a study of cytomegalovirus exposure and HLA in healthy donors. Repertoires were generated with immunoSEQ multiplex PCR, while TCRdb's copy carries only in-frame clones and drops some. The sample comprises roughly 150,000 clones, roughly 80% of which are singletons, and about 2% rests with the top ten. What was sequenced was PBMCs. The receptors here all came from a man under 40 in good health and CMV-seropositive.

This clone was seen only once. The chain has TRBV2 and TRBJ2-6; a possible D gene is TRBD2 (7 bases). The CDR3 has 17 amino acids. Germline V gene lookup returns CDR1 SNHLY and CDR2 FYNNEI. The V end was cut by 2 bases, the J end by 0 bases, with 11 bases between. The CDR3 DNA reads TGTGCCAGCAGTGAAAGGGGGGGCATCTCTGGGGCCAACGTCCTGACTTTC. This gives the protein CASSERGGISGANVLTF.

The V gene is TRBV7-2, the J gene TRBJ2-7; 14 nucleotides match TRBD2. The CDR3 length is 15 residues. The germline CDR1 and CDR2 sequences are SGHTA and FQGNSA. Trimming removed 5 bases from V and 3 bases from J; junction bases left unmatched: 3. CDR3 in DNA: TGTGCCAGCAGCGTCGGACTAGCGGGGGGCTACGAGCAGTACTTC. This gives the protein CASSVGLAGGYEQYF.

The CDR3: CASSISVGQGEKLFF. The CDR3 coding sequence is TGTGCCAGTAGTATATCAGTGGGACAGGGGGAAAAACTGTTTTTT. The chain combines TRBV19 with TRBJ1-4; 10 bases align to TRBD1. In germline, CDR1 is LNHDA, CDR2 SQIVND (reference sequence). CDR3 size: 15 residues. V lost 2 bases to trimming and J lost 8 bases; unmatched junction nucleotides: 5.

The chain links TRBV30 to TRBJ2-3, with D unresolved. Germline assignment: CDR1 GTSNPN and CDR2 SVGIG (reference sequence). With 6 bases removed from V and 1 base from J, the gap between germline ends came to 11 bases. The length of the CDR3 is 13 residues. In DNA, the CDR3 is TGTGCCTGCCGGGTCTGGGGCACAGATACGCAGTATTTT. Translated, it gives CACRVWGTDTQYF.

This clone appeared many times. V gene TRBV2 combines with J gene TRBJ2-3, with a possible D match to TRBD2 (5 bases). Trimming took off 10 bases at V and 4 bases at J, with 18 bases between the two ends. Germline V gene sequence: CDR1 SNHLY, CDR2 FYNNEI. The CDR3 is 14 residues long. The CDR3 reads CATHDAGRADTQYF. DNA for the CDR3: TGTGCCACTCACGACGCGGGTAGAGCAGATACGCAGTATTTT.

The genes are TRBV7-6 and TRBJ2-1; 7 nucleotides align to TRBD2. Germline V CDR1 and CDR2: SGHVS, FNYEAQ. V trimming: 1 base; J trimming: 7 bases; junction bases outside the gene matches: 4. This CDR3 contains 14 residues. CDR3 in amino acids: CASSLEASGNEQFF. DNA of the CDR3: TGTGCCAGCAGCTTAGAGGCTAGCGGTAATGAGCAGTTCTTC.

The rearrangement joins TRBV28 to TRBJ1-2, with D perhaps matching TRBD1 (5 bases). V was pared by 7 bases and J by 8 bases, with 17 bases between. Looked up from germline, CDR1 is MDHEN and CDR2 is SYDVKM. This CDR3 contains 13 residues. The CDR3 DNA follows: TGTGCCAGCACCTCGGGGGGAATTGGGGGCTACACCTTC. This translates into CASTSGGIGGYTF.

The chain uses TRBV2 and TRBJ2-5; 12 bases are shared with TRBD2. V gave up 8 bases and J gave up 7 bases; unmatched junction bases: 11. CDR3 size: 15 residues. Germline V lookup: CDR1 SNHLY, CDR2 FYNNEI. As DNA, the CDR3 is TGTGCCAGCGGAGGGGCTAGCGGGGGGGCTGGGACCCAGTACTTC. It encodes CASGGASGGAGTQYF.

This rearrangement joins TRBV21-1 to TRBJ2-3; whether TRBD2, the table's D call, matches the DNA was not checked. TRBV21-1 is a pseudogene. CDR3 length: 17 amino acids. The CDR3 DNA follows: TGTGCCAGCAGCAACGTTCTTAGCGGGGGGGACACAGATACGCAGTATTTT. This translates into CASSNVLSGGDTDTQYF.

There are many counts of this clone. This chain uses TRBV25-1 with TRBJ2-7; 9 bases agree with TRBD2. The germline V gene has CDR1 MGHDK and CDR2 SYGVNS. This CDR3 region has 11 residues. This CDR3 is CGAGGAYEQYF. The CDR3, as DNA: TGTGGCGCGGGGGGGGCTTACGAGCAGTACTTC.

V and J are TRBV13 and TRBJ2-7; 7 positions match TRBD1. This CDR3 spans 18 amino acids. From germline, CDR1 is PRHDT and CDR2 FYEKMQ (reference sequence). With 4 bases clipped from V and 2 bases from J, the junction kept 17 bases outside the gene matches. DNA of the CDR3: TGTGCCAGCAGCTATCGAGCCTTAGACAGGGTTGGACCCTACGAGCAGTACTTC. Protein: CASSYRALDRVGPYEQYF.

The genes are TRBV4-1 and TRBJ1-5; D gene ambiguous. The V and J ends lost 3 bases and 0 bases respectively, with 9 bases between them. Germline-derived CDR1 and CDR2 are MGHRA and YSYEKL. The CDR3 totals 15 residues. The CDR3 coding sequence is TGCGCCAGCAGCCAGGAACTAAGTAGCAATCAGCCCCAGCATTTT. Translation: CASSQELSSNQPQHF.

The chain links TRBV6-6 to TRBJ1-3; D gene unclear. Germline V gives CDR1 MNHNY, CDR2 SVGAGI (reference sequence). The germline V and J ends were trimmed by 2 bases and 2 bases, with 7 bases remaining between them. The CDR3 spans 14 residues. The CDR3 DNA reads as TGTGCCAGCAGTTACGCACAGACTGGAAACACCATATATTTT. Protein: CASSYAQTGNTIYF.

This chain uses TRBV19 with TRBJ1-1; 8 bases map to TRBD1. The CDR3 has 15 amino acids. V trimming: 3 bases; J trimming: 4 bases; junction bases outside the gene matches: 7. The germline CDR1 and CDR2 sequences are LNHDA and SQIVND (reference sequence). DNA of the CDR3: TGTGCCAGTAGTATTTGGACAGGGACAAGCACTGAAGCTTTCTTT. Protein product: CASSIWTGTSTEAFF.

The rearrangement uses TRBV30 and TRBJ1-2, with D uncertain. This CDR3 has 13 amino acids. With 0 bases removed from V and 4 bases from J, the gap between germline ends came to 9 bases. Germline V gene data show CDR1 as GTSNPN and CDR2 as SVGIG (reference sequence). The CDR3 loop is CAWSVGGPYGYTF. The CDR3 DNA is TGTGCCTGGAGTGTAGGAGGGCCCTATGGCTACACCTTC.

V is TRBV7-2 and J is TRBJ2-7; 7 bases are shared with TRBD2. Losses at the gene ends were 0 bases for V and 3 bases for J; bases not matched to a gene: 5. Germline values: CDR1 SGHTA, CDR2 FQGNSA. This CDR3 is built from 15 residues. CDR3 sequence reads: CASSLAGVAGYEQYF. The CDR3 bases are TGTGCCAGCAGCTTAGCGGGGGTAGCGGGCTACGAGCAGTACTTC.

This clone has a handful of counts. The genes are TRBV19 and TRBJ1-2; D is unresolved. This CDR3 spans 10 amino acids. Trimming took 7 bases from V and 4 from J, leaving 4 bases between them. Germline V gives CDR1 LNHDA, CDR2 SQIVND (reference sequence). The CDR3 is CASTGYGYTF. The CDR3 coding sequence is TGTGCCAGTACCGGCTATGGCTACACCTTC.

J is TRBJ2-7 and V is TRBV5-4, with 9 bases aligning to TRBD2. CDR1 SGHNT and CDR2 YYREEE come from the germline V gene (reference sequence). V lost 0 bases and J lost 0; bases outside the gene matches: 1. This CDR3 is built from 15 residues. The DNA for the CDR3 is TGTGCCAGCAGCTTGGGGACTAGCGACTCCTACGAGCAGTACTTC. It encodes CASSLGTSDSYEQYF.

V and J are TRBV7-9 and TRBJ1-2, with TRBD1 as a possible D gene (6 bases). CDR3 length: 14 amino acids. CDR1 is SEHNR, CDR2 FQNEAQ, per germline (reference sequence). With 0 bases removed from V and 8 bases from J, the gap between germline ends came to 13 bases. CDR3 DNA: TGTGCCAGCAGCTTAGCTACAGGGTTCGAAGGCTACACCTTC. It yields the protein CASSLATGFEGYTF.

This chain uses TRBV9 with TRBJ1-2; D may be TRBD1 (6 bases). V dropped 4 bases and J dropped 1 base, with 17 bases sitting between them. CDR3 length: 16 residues. Germline V CDR1 and CDR2: SGDLS, YYNGEE. The CDR3 region is CASSPTQGRINYGYTF. CDR3 nucleotide sequence: TGTGCCAGCAGCCCAACACAGGGAAGAATTAACTATGGCTACACCTTC. Combining the CDR3 with reference TRBV9 and TRBJ1-2 gives the whole variable domain DSGVTQTPKHLITATGQRVTLRCSPRSGDLSVYWYQQSLDQGLQFLIQYYNGEERAKGNILERFSAQQFPDLHSELNLSSLELGDSALYFCASSPTQGRINYGYTFGSGTRLTVV.

This rearrangement joins TRBV7-2 to TRBJ1-5; 8 bases match TRBD1. The CDR3 loop spans 15 amino acids. CDR1 and CDR2 from the germline V gene are SGHTA and FQGNSA. The J segment lost 2 bases and the V segment lost 4 bases, leaving 4 bases of the junction unmatched. The CDR3 loop reads CASSSIQGGNQPQHF. As DNA, the CDR3 is TGTGCCAGCAGCTCGATACAGGGGGGCAATCAGCCCCAGCATTTT. Full variable domain (outside the CDR3, taken from reference TRBV7-2 and TRBJ1-5): GAGVSQSPSNKVTEKGKDVELRCDPISGHTALYWYRQSLGQGLEFLIYFQGNSAPDKSGLPSDRFSAERTGGSVSTLTIQRTQQEDSAVYLCASSSIQGGNQPQHFGDGTRLSIL.

The rearrangement uses TRBV4-1 and TRBJ2-3; 12 positions agree with TRBD2. This CDR3 region has 18 residues. Germline V gene lookup returns CDR1 MGHRA and CDR2 YSYEKL. After removal of 0 bases from V and 7 bases from J, the junction contained 11 bases not matched to a gene. The CDR3 protein is CASSQEPPSGGAVYTQYF. CDR3 nucleotides: TGCGCCAGCAGCCAAGAACCGCCTAGCGGGGGGGCGGTATATACGCAGTATTTT.

The V call is TRBV7-2, the J call TRBJ1-1, with D tentatively TRBD1 (6 bases). Trimming took off 5 bases at V and 4 bases at J, with 17 bases between the two ends. The germline gives CDR1 SGHTA, CDR2 FQGNSA. The CDR3 has 15 amino acids. The CDR3 bases are TGTGCCAGCAGCGGGAAGGGGGTCTACTTCACTGAAGCTTTCTTT. Amino acids: CASSGKGVYFTEAFF.

The V gene is TRBV4-2, the J gene TRBJ2-5, with 8 bases fitting TRBD2. The V gene end was trimmed by 4 bases and the J gene end by 3 bases; junction bases not matched to a gene: 4. The CDR3 covers 14 residues. In germline, CDR1 is LGHNA, CDR2 YNFKEQ. CDR3 region: CASSRGREEETQYF. The CDR3 DNA follows: TGTGCCAGCAGCCGAGGGCGGGAGGAAGAGACCCAGTACTTC.

The chain combines TRBV10-3 with TRBJ2-5; 11 bases agree with TRBD2. The CDR3 is 19 amino acids. The V and J ends lost 3 bases and 3 bases, in that order; junction bases with no gene match: 15. CDR1 is ENHRY and CDR2 is SYGVKD in the germline V gene. As DNA, the CDR3 is TGTGCCATCAGTGATATATCGGCTCGGGCTAGCGGGGGGAAAGAGACCCAGTACTTC. This encodes CAISDISARASGGKETQYF.

The V and J genes are TRBV4-1 and TRBJ2-6, with TRBD1 matching 9 bases. CDR3 length: 19 amino acids. V dropped 0 bases and J dropped 1; count of bases not matched to a gene: 7. Per germline, CDR1 MGHRA and CDR2 YSYEKL. The CDR3 region has the DNA TGCGCCAGCAGCCAAGATCTCTGGGACAGGGCGTCTGGGGCCAACGTCCTGACTTTC. Translation: CASSQDLWDRASGANVLTF.

The rearrangement links TRBV6-6 to TRBJ2-1; 9 nucleotides line up with TRBD1. The CDR3 has 14 residues. Germline CDR1 reads MNHNY; CDR2 reads SVGAGI (reference sequence). The trim removed 6 bases at V and 5 bases at J, leaving 5 bases unmatched. The CDR3 sequence: CASRLTGGDNEQFF. The CDR3, as DNA: TGTGCCAGCAGATTGACAGGGGGGGACAATGAGCAGTTCTTC.